Listed below are T cell receptor beta chains from one sample, sequenced in a study of T cells in Graves' hyperthyroidism and ophthalmopathy. In TCRdb, the multiplex PCR reads were re-called with MiXCR into one record per CDR3 protein. The sample gives over 500,000 distinct CDR3 sequences, over 35% of which show up once; about two fifths is in the top ten. The material sequenced was peripheral blood or thyroid tissue (not recorded which). These TCRs come from an adult woman with Graves' disease, either hyperthyroidism or ophthalmopathy (not recorded which). The conserved cysteine and the conserved F or W are not part of the CDR3 here.

TRBJ2-2	TRBV7-9	ASSHRDRASANTGELF
TRBJ2-5	TRBV24-1	ATSARVGETQY
TRBJ1-1	TRBV29-1	SVGSGRHTEAF
TRBJ2-5	TRBV2	ASSRDSNNQPQY
NA	TRBV20-1	SARDMAGAQY
TRBJ2-5	TRBV29-1	SVDRRGMETQY
TRBJ2-5	TRBV10-2	ASSSGSWTQY
TRBJ1-5	TRBV12-3/TRBV12-4	ASSSWDTDQPQH
TRBJ2-7	TRBV12-3/TRBV12-4	ASSLRDSLSYEQY
TRBJ1-1	TRBV2	ASSVRGRMFEAF
TRBJ2-6	TRBV9	ASSVAGEGSGANVLT
TRBJ1-1	TRBV10-2	ASKGRKNTEAL
TRBJ2-5	TRBV2	ASSGRDQETQY
TRBJ1-6	TRBV10-3	AISGTGGIGSPLH
TRBJ2-5	TRBV5-1	ASSVPGKNQETQY
TRBJ2-6	TRBV13	ASSRRDRTRPSGANVLT
TRBJ2-1	TRBV24-1	ATSDHSGREQF
TRBJ1-1	TRBV30	AWSPGTHKTEAF
TRBJ1-3	TRBV11-2	ASSLGPGQPGNTIY
TRBJ1-5	TRBV10-2	ASSSGGGPNQPQH
TRBJ2-2	TRBV18	ASSPPRADTGELF
TRBJ2-5	TRBV15	ATGLAGGLGETQY
TRBJ1-3	TRBV11-2	ASSLTGARGNTIY
TRBJ1-1	TRBV5-1	ASSLEAEYTEAF
TRBJ2-2	TRBV29-1	SVIYTGELF
TRBJ1-1	TRBV30	AWSLDSNTEAF
TRBJ2-7	TRBV7-2	ASSFGQVPAEQY
TRBJ2-5	TRBV4-1	ASSQMGLAGDSETQY
TRBJ2-7	TRBV29-1	SLAGTQGYEQY
TRBJ1-5	TRBV10-3	AIRGGQGVEPQH
TRBJ1-1	TRBV29-1	NVIRSEAF
TRBJ2-5	TRBV11-2	ASSSLDRKETQY
TRBJ1-5	TRBV4-1	ASSQGVGLGQPQH
TRBJ1-4	TRBV7-2	ASSLTIDARGLANEKLF
TRBJ1-5	TRBV7-2	ASSLPNNQPQH
TRBJ1-4	TRBV7-2	ASSYGTGGYEKLF
TRBJ1-1	TRBV7-9	ASSSTPNTEAF
TRBJ1-5	TRBV2	ASSGGQISNQPQH
TRBJ1-5	TRBV20-1	SAIGSNRGKRAQH
NA	TRBV7-3	ASSLTGAGVETQY
TRBJ2-6	TRBV7-3	ASSLSLGQQSVLT